This T cell receptor beta chain was identified during a study of cytomegalovirus exposure and HLA in healthy donors. To note about this clone: Its target is unknown.

There are 13 residues in the CDR3. Germline V CDR1 and CDR2: SGHRS, YFSETQ. Trimming took 4 bases from V and 4 from J; bases not matched to a gene: 4. General observations from the study: Sequencing probably produced one cluster of sequence variants that were highly shared. Both high specificity and high sensitivity reportedly marked the classifier's diagnosis of cytomegalovirus status.

The primer mix had 60 Vbeta and 13 Jbeta primers. The protocol was immunoSEQ multiplex PCR, while the TCRdb copy is restricted to in-frame clones and leaves out a portion. The sample holds some 250,000 clones, around 81% seen once. The sequenced sample was PBMCs. The TCR sequence derives from a woman aged 60 to 75 in good health and CMV-seropositive. V gene TRBV5-1 combines with J gene TRBJ1-1, with 7 bases identical to TRBD1. CDR3 region: CASSTRQGTEAFF. In nucleotides, the CDR3 is TGCGCCAGCAGCACAAGACAGGGCACTGAAGCTTTCTTT. The full variable domain, completed using reference TRBV5-1 and TRBJ1-1, is KAGVTQTPRYLIKTRGQQVTLSCSPISGHRSVSWYQQTPGQGLQFLFEYFSETQRNKGNFPGRFSGRQFSNSRSEMNVSTLELGDSALYLCASSTRQGTEAFFGQGTRLTVV.